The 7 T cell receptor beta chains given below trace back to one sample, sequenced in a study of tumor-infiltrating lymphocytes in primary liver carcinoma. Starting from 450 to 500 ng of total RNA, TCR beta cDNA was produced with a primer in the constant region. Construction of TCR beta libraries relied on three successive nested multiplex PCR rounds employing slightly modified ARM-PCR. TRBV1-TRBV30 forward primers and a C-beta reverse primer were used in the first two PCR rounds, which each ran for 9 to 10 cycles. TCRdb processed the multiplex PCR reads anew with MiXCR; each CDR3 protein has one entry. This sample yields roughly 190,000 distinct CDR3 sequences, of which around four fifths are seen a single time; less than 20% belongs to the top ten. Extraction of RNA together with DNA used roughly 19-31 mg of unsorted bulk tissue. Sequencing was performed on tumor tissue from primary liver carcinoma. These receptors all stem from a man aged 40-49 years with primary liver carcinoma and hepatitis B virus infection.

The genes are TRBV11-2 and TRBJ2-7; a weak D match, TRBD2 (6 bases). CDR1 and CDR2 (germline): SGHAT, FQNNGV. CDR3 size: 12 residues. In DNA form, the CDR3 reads TGTGTCAACAGTCCCGGGGGTTACGAGCAGTACTTC. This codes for CVNSPGGYEQYF.

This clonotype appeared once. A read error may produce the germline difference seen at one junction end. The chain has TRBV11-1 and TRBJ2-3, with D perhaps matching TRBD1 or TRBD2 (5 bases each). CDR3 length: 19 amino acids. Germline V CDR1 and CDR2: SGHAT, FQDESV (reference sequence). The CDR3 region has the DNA TGTGCCAGCAGCTTTGGGGGAAGCTCTGTTGAAGCCCGCACAGATACGCAGAATTTT. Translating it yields CASSFGGSSVEARTDTQNF.

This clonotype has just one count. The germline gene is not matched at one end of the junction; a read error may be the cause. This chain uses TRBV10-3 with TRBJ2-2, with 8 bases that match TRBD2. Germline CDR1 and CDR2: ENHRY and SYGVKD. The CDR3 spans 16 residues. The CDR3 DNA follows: TGTGTCATCAGTGAGATGTCGGGAGGGAACACCGGGAAGCTGTTTTTT. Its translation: CVISEMSGGNTGKLFF.

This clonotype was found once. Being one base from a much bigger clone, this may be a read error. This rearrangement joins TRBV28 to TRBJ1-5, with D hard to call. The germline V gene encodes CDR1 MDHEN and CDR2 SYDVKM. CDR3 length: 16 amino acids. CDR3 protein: CASSLLADSSNRPQHF. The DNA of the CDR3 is TGTGCCAGCAGTTTATTGGCAGACTCTAGCAATCGGCCCCAGCATTTT.

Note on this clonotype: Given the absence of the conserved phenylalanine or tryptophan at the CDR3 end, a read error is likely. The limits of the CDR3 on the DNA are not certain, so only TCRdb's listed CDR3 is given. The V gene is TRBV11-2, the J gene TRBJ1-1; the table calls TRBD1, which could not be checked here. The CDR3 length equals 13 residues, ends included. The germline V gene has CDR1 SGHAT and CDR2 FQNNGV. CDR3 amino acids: CASRRGRNTEAFL.

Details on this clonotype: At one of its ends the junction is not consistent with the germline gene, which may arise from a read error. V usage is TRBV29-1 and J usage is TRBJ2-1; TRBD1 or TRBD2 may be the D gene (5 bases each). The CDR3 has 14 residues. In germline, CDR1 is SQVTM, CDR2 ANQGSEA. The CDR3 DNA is TGCAGCGTTCGAGGCAGGGTTGGAGGCGATGAGGAGCTCTTC. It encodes CSVRGRVGGDEELF.

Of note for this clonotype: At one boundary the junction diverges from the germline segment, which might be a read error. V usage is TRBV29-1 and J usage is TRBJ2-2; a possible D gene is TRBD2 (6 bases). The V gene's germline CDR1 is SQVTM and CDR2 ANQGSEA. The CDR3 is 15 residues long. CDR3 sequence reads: CCVVAGIGYIGELFF. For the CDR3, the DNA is TGCTGCGTGGTGGCGGGGATAGGTTACATCGGGGAGCTGTTTTTT.